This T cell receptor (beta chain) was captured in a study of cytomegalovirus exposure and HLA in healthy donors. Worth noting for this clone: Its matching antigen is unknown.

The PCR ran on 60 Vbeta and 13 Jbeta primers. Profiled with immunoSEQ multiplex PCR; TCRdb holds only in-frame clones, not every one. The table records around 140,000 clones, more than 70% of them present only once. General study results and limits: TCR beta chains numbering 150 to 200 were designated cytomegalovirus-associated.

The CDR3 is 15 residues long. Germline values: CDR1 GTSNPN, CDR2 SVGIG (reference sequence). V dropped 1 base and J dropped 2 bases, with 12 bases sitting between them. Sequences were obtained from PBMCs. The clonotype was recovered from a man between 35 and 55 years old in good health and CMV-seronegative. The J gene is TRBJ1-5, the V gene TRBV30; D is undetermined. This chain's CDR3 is CAWSAWQAGNQPQHF. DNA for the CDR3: TGTGCCTGGAGTGCCTGGCAGGCTGGCAATCAGCCCCAGCATTTT.